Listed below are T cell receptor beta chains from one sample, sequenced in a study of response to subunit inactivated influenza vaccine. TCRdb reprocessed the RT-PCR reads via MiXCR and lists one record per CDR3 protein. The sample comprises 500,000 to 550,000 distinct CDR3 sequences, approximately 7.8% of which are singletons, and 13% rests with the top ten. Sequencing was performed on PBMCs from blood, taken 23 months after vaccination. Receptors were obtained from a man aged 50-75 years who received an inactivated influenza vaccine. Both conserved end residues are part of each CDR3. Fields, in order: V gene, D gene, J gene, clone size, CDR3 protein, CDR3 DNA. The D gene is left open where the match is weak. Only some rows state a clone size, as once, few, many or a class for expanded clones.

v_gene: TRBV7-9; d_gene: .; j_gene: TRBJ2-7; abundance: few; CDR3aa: CASSLDWRGNSYEQYF; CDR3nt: TGTGCCAGCAGCTTAGACTGGCGCGGTAATTCCTACGAGCAGTACTTC
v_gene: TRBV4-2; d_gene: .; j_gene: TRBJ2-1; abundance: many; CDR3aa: CASSQEARDSYNEQFF; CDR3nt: TGTGCCAGCAGCCAAGAGGCAAGAGACTCCTACAATGAGCAGTTCTTC
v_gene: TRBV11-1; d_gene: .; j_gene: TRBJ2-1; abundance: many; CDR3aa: CASSSPRGGPTDEQFF; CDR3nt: TGTGCCAGCAGCTCTCCGAGAGGAGGCCCTACTGATGAGCAGTTCTTC
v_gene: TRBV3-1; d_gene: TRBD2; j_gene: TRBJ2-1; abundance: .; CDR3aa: CASSQRTSGSRYNEQFF; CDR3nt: TGTGCCAGCAGCCAACGGACTAGCGGGAGTCGGTACAATGAGCAGTTCTTC
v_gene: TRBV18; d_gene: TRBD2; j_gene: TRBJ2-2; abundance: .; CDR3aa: CASSPRTSGRSAGELFF; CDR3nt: TGTGCCAGCTCACCACGGACTAGCGGGAGGTCGGCCGGGGAGCTGTTTTTT
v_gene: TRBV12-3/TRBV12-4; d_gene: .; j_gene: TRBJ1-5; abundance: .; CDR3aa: CASSLVGGSNQPQHF; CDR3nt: TGTGCCAGCAGTTTAGTGGGGGGTAGCAATCAGCCCCAGCATTTT
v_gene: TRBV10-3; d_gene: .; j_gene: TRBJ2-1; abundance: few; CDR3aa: CAIAEGGPYNEQFF; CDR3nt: TGTGCCATCGCGGAGGGGGGACCCTACAATGAGCAGTTCTTC
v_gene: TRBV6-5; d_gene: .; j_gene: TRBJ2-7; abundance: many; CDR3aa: CASSSETHEQYF; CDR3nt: TGTGCCAGCAGTTCGGAGACGCACGAGCAGTACTTC
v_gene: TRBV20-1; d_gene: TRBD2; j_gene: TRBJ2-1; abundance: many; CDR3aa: CIAWGGSYNEQFF; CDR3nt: TGCATCGCGTGGGGGGGAAGCTACAATGAGCAGTTCTTC
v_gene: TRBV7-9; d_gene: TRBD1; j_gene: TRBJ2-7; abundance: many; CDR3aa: CASSSYQGAFHEQYF; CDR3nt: TGTGCCAGCAGCTCTTATCAGGGGGCTTTCCACGAGCAGTACTTC
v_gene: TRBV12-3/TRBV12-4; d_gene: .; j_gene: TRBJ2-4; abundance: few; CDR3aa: CASSLRVLGAQAKNIQYF; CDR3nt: TGTGCCAGCAGTCTGCGAGTCTTGGGAGCCCAAGCCAAAAACATTCAGTACTTC
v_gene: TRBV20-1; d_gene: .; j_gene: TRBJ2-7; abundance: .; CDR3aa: CSASGGRHGGMSYEQYF; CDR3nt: TGCAGTGCTAGTGGAGGACGCCACGGGGGTATGTCCTACGAGCAGTACTTC
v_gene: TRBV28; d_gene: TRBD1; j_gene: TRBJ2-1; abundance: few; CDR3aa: CASSSSGQGYNEQFF; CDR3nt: TGTGCCAGCAGTTCATCGGGACAGGGCTACAATGAGCAGTTCTTC
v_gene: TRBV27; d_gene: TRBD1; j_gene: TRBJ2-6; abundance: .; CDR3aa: CASSFRDRGNRAVPSGANVLTF; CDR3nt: TGTGCCAGCAGTTTCCGGGACAGGGGAAATCGAGCCGTCCCATCTGGGGCCAACGTCCTGACTTTC
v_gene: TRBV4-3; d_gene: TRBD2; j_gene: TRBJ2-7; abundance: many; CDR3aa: CASSPASGLGTPYEQYF; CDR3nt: TGCGCCAGCAGCCCGGCGTCGGGACTAGGGACACCCTACGAGCAGTACTTC
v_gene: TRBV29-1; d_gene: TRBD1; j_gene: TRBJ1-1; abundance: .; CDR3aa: CSVEEGTGGTEAFF; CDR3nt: TGCAGCGTTGAAGAAGGGACAGGGGGCACTGAAGCTTTCTTT
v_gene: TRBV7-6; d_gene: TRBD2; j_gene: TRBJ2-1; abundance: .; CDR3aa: CASLPLAGGNEQFF; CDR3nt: TGTGCCAGCCTTCCGCTAGCGGGGGGTAATGAGCAGTTCTTC
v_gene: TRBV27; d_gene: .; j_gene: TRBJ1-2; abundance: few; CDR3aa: CASASTGTTNYGYTF; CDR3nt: TGTGCCAGCGCGTCCACCGGGACTACTAACTATGGCTACACCTTC
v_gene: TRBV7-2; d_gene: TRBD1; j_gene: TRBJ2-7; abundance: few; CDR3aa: CASSNRQGSYEQYF; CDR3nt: TGTGCCAGCAGCAACCGACAGGGTAGCTACGAGCAGTACTTC
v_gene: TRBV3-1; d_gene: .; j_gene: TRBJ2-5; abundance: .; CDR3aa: CASSQDGSRRWYETQYF; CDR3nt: TGTGCCAGCAGCCAAGACGGGTCTAGGCGGTGGTACGAGACCCAGTACTTC
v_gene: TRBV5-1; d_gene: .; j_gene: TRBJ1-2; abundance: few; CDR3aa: CASREPSNYGYTF; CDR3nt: TGCGCCAGCAGGGAGCCCTCTAACTATGGCTACACCTTC
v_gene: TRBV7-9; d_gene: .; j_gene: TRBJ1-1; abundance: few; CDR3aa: CASSQGTARMNTEAFF; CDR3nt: TGTGCCAGCAGCCAAGGGACGGCCCGCATGAACACTGAAGCTTTCTTT
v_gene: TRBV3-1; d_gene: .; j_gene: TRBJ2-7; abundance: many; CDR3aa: CASSQGYLSGQYYEQYF; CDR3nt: TGTGCCAGCAGCCAAGGCTATCTTTCAGGGCAATACTACGAGCAGTACTTC
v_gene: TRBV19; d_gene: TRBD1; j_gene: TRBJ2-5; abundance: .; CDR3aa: CASSKGQGRETQYF; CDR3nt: TGTGCCAGTAGCAAAGGACAGGGACGAGAGACCCAGTACTTC
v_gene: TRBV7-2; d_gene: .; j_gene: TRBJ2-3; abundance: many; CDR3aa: CASSRSTGGRDTQYF; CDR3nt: TGTGCCAGCAGCCGGTCCACCGGGGGGCGGGATACGCAGTATTTT
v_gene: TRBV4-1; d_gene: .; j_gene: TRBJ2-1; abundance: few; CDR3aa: CASSFRVGDSDEQFF; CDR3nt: TGCGCCAGCAGCTTCAGGGTAGGGGATTCTGATGAGCAGTTCTTC
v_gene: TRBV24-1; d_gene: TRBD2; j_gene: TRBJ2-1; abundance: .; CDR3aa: CATSRGLEESYNEQFF; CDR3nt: TGTGCCACCAGTAGAGGACTAGAAGAGAGTTACAATGAGCAGTTCTTC
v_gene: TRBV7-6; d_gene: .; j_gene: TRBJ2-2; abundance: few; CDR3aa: CASSPGMGNTGELFF; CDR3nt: TGTGCCAGCAGCCCCGGGATGGGGAACACCGGGGAGCTGTTTTTT
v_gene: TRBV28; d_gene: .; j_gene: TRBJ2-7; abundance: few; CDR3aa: CASSWAGSYEQYF; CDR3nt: TGTGCCAGCAGTTGGGCAGGCTCCTACGAGCAGTACTTC
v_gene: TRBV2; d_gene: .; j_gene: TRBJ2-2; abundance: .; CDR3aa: CASIGHLTGELFF; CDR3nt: TGTGCCAGCATCGGACATTTAACCGGGGAGCTGTTTTTT
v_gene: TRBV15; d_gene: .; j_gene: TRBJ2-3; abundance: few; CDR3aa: CATSRDVGGTQYF; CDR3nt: TGTGCCACCAGCAGAGATGTGGGAGGTACGCAGTATTTT
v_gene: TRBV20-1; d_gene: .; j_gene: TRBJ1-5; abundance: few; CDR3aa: CSAFDRYNQPQHF; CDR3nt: TGCAGTGCCTTCGACAGGTACAATCAGCCCCAGCATTTT
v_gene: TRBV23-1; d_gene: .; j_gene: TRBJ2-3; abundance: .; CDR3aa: CASSREAVNLEIRPNGGTDTQYF; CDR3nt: TGCGCCAGCAGTCGAGAGGCAGTGAATCTGGAAATTCGACCGAACGGCGGCACAGATACGCAGTATTTT
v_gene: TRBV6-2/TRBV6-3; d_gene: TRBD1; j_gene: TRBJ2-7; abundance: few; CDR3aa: CATRPSRDRTYEQYF; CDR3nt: TGTGCCACACGACCCTCGCGGGACAGGACCTACGAGCAGTACTTC
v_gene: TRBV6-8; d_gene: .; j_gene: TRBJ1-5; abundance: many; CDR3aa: CASSRTPQHF; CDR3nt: TGTGCCAGCAGCAGGACGCCCCAGCATTTT
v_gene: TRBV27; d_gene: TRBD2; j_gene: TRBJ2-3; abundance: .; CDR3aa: CASSPPGLASADTQYF; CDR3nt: TGTGCCAGCAGTCCCCCGGGACTAGCTTCGGCAGATACGCAGTATTTT
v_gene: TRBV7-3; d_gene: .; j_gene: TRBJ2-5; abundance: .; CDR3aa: CASSLKGNQETQYF; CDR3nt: TGTGCCAGCAGCTTAAAGGGCAACCAAGAGACCCAGTACTTC
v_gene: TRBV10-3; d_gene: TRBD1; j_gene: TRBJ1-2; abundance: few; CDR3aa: CAISDRDRGYGYTF; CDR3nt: TGTGCCATCAGCGACAGGGACAGGGGCTATGGCTACACCTTC
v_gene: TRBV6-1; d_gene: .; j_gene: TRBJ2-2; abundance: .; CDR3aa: CASTKIDRRNTGELFF; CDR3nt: TGTGCCAGCACGAAAATCGACAGAAGGAACACCGGGGAGCTGTTTTTT
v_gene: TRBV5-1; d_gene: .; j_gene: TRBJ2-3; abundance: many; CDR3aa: CASSFGGRTSGTDTQYF; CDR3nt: TGCGCCAGCAGCTTTGGGGGACGCACCTCGGGCACAGATACGCAGTATTTT
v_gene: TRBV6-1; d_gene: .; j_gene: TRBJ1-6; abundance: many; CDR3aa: CASSEALNSPLHF; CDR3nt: TGTGCCAGCAGTGAAGCCCTTAATTCACCCCTCCACTTT
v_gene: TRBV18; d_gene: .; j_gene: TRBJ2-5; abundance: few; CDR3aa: CASSLQPQETQYF; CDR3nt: TGTGCCAGCTCACTGCAGCCACAAGAGACCCAGTACTTC
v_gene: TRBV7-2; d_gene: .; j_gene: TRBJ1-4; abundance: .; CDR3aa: CASSLAGGQNEKLFF; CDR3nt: TGTGCCAGCAGCTTAGCCGGTGGGCAAAATGAAAAACTGTTTTTT
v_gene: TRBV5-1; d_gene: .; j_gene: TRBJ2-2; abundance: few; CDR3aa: CASSFMTGANTGELFF; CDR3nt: TGCGCCAGCAGCTTTATGACAGGCGCGAACACCGGGGAGCTGTTTTTT
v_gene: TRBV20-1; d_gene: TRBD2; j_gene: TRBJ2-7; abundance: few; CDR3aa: CSARNSASGSYEQYF; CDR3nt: TGCAGTGCTAGAAACTCCGCTAGCGGGAGCTACGAGCAGTACTTC
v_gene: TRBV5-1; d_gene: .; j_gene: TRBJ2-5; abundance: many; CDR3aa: CASSLGLGKGSYQETQYF; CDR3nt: TGCGCCAGCAGCTTGGGTTTAGGGAAGGGATCGTACCAAGAGACCCAGTACTTC
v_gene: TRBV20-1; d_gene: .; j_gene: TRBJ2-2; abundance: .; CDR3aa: CSAMIAGELFF; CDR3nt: TGCAGTGCGATGATCGCCGGGGAGCTGTTTTTT
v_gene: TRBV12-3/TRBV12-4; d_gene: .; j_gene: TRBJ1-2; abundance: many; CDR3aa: CASSRRDTATGYTF; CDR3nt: TGTGCCAGCAGTCGCCGGGACACGGCGACTGGCTACACCTTC
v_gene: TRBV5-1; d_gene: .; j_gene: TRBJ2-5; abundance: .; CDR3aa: CASSLSGTAEETQYF; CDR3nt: TGCGCCAGCAGCTTGTCAGGGACTGCCGAAGAGACCCAGTACTTC
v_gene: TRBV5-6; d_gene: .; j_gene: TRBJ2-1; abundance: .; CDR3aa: CASSGTLDEQFF; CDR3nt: TGTGCCAGCAGCGGGACGTTAGATGAGCAGTTCTTC
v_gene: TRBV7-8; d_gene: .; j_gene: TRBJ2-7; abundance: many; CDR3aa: CASSPRHLYEQYF; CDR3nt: TGTGCCAGCAGCCCCCGACATCTCTACGAGCAGTACTTC